This T cell receptor beta chain is from a study of blood T cell repertoires in COVID-19. About the research overall: Specimens from acute and convalescent COVID-19 originated in the United States, Italy and Spain. T cells, B-cell-depleted T cells, or PBMCs provided the cDNA or gDNA that served as material.

As processed by the authors: Reference gene primer amplification gave nucleated cell count estimates. The assay was immunoSEQ multiplex PCR, and TCRdb's table has in-frame clones only and misses some. D and trimming were read from the DNA, whereas the V and J calls and clone size are those reported in that table. The table includes about 400,000 clones, roughly 90% detected once. In its sample, this clone was seen once. Donors were grouped by their self-reported clinical history. The specimen was PBMCs or T cells enriched from blood (not recorded which). The TCR sequence derives from a woman in her 40s with acute COVID-19.

The CDR3 sequence: CASSPSGQGAPYEQYF. CDR3 coding DNA: TGTGCCAGCTCACCTTCGGGGCAGGGGGCCCCTTACGAGCAGTACTTC. V usage is TRBV18 and J usage is TRBJ2-7; TRBD1 matches 8 bases. This CDR3 spans 16 amino acids. Germline CDR1 is KGHSH and CDR2 is LQKENI. V lost 3 bases, J lost 4 bases, and 11 bases stayed unmatched.